This T cell receptor (beta chain) was sequenced in a study of T-cell reconstitution after alpha-beta-depleted transplantation in children. This sample's TCRbeta library carried unique molecular identifier barcodes. TCRdb re-derived calls from the PCR reads in MiXCR, one entry per CDR3 protein. The repertoire includes hundreds of thousands of distinct CDR3 sequences, 6.5% to 9% of them detected once, and 9.1% sits in the top ten. Per the germline V gene, CDR1 is SGHAT and CDR2 is FQNNGV. V gave up 1 base and J gave up 9 bases, with 9 bases separating them. The CDR3 spans 12 residues. This clonotype was found many times. Antigen specificity is unknown. Study-wide results and caveats: Several patients had high TCRbeta diversity at day 60; it came from surviving recipient T cells and thymic progenitors. At the one-year point after transplant, T-cell counts and TCRbeta diversity were found to come mostly from T cells that had been newly produced.

The input for sequencing was peripheral blood, taken 360 days after TCRalphabeta/CD19-depleted stem cell transplant. The chain employs TRBV11-2 and TRBJ1-2; D gene uncertain. This TCR was sampled from a female patient between 2 and 15 years old who had a stem cell transplant for Fanconi anemia, so the T cells may come from the graft donor. CDR3 residues: CASSLGRWSYTF. The DNA of the CDR3 is TGTGCCAGCAGCTTAGGTCGCTGGAGCTACACCTTC.